The 14 T cell receptor beta chains below all came from one sample that was sequenced in a study of cytomegalovirus exposure and HLA in healthy donors. The data were produced by immunoSEQ multiplex PCR, yet TCRdb's version contains in-frame clones alone and is incomplete. Counted here are 150,000 to 200,000 clones, less than 95% occurring once; the ten biggest clones make up 3%. Sequenced material: PBMCs. The receptors shown here come from a woman under 30 in good health and CMV-seropositive.

CDR3 loop: CAISERTGGPYEQYF. For the CDR3, the DNA is TGTGCCATCAGTGAACGGACAGGGGGTCCCTACGAGCAGTACTTC. The chain couples TRBV10-3 to TRBJ2-7; TRBD1 matches at 10 bases. V lost 3 bases, J lost 2 bases, and 4 bases stayed unmatched. CDR3 length equals 15 residues. The V gene's germline CDR1 is ENHRY and CDR2 SYGVKD.

This clone is medium-sized. This chain connects TRBV6-1 to TRBJ2-4, with TRBD1 matching over 7 bases. CDR3 length: 15 amino acids. The trim removed 2 bases at V and 14 bases at J, leaving 15 bases unmatched. The germline V gene encodes CDR1 MNHNS and CDR2 SASEGT. The CDR3 DNA follows: TGTGCCAGCAGTGAACCGGGGACAGTTAGGGGTGGCGAGTACTTC. As protein: CASSEPGTVRGGEYF.

This rearrangement joins TRBV15 to TRBJ2-4; possibly TRBD1 for D (6 bases). V was cut by 3 bases and J by 6 bases, with 18 bases left in between. CDR1 is LNHNV, CDR2 YYDKDF, per germline (reference sequence). There are 16 residues in the CDR3. This CDR3 reads CATSSNREGAGNIQYF. The DNA of the CDR3 is TGTGCCACCAGCAGCAACAGGGAAGGGGCGGGAAACATTCAGTACTTC. The whole variable domain, remainder taken from reference TRBV15 and TRBJ2-4, is DAMVIQNPRYQVTQFGKPVTLSCSQTLNHNVMYWYQQKSSQAPKLLFHYYDKDFNNEADTPDNFQSRRPNTSFCFLDIRSPGLGDTAMYLCATSSNREGAGNIQYFGAGTRLSVL.

The rearrangement uses TRBV6-5 and TRBJ1-4, with TRBD1 matching 7 bases. This CDR3 is 13 amino acids long. Trimming removed 9 bases from V and 7 bases from J; junction bases left unmatched: 8. Germline assignment: CDR1 MNHEY and CDR2 SVGAGI. The CDR3: CASKQGYSEKLFF. The CDR3 DNA reads as TGTGCCAGTAAACAGGGGTATAGTGAAAAACTGTTTTTT.

The chain couples TRBV6-5 to TRBJ1-1, with D maybe TRBD1 (5 bases). The CDR3 has 13 residues. Germline V gene lookup returns CDR1 MNHEY and CDR2 SVGAGI. With 4 bases removed from V and 1 base from J, the gap between germline ends came to 7 bases. CDR3: CASSSTGNTEAFF. Here the CDR3 DNA reads TGTGCCAGCAGTTCAACAGGGAACACTGAAGCTTTCTTT.

This chain connects TRBV5-1 to TRBJ2-5; TRBD2 matches at 11 bases. Germline V gives CDR1 SGHRS, CDR2 YFSETQ. With V trimmed by 0 bases and J by 5 bases, 18 bases remained unmatched. CDR3 length: 20 amino acids. The CDR3 loop reads CASSLDQWGTSGPTKETQYF. The CDR3 DNA reads TGCGCCAGCAGCTTGGATCAGTGGGGGACTAGCGGTCCTACCAAGGAGACCCAGTACTTC.

The chain recombines TRBV11-2 with TRBJ1-2, with D perhaps matching TRBD1 (6 bases). The CDR3 is 14 amino acids. The germline V and J ends were trimmed by 5 bases and 0 bases, with 10 bases remaining between them. Germline loops: CDR1 SGHAT, CDR2 FQNNGV. In nucleotides, the CDR3 is TGTGCCAGCAGCCCGGGACATTCTAACTATGGCTACACCTTC. Protein product: CASSPGHSNYGYTF.

The J gene is TRBJ2-1, the V gene TRBV29-1; the D gene is possibly TRBD2 (5 bases). The germline CDR1 and CDR2 sequences are SQVTM and ANQGSEA. Trimming took off 7 bases at V and 9 bases at J, with 13 bases between the two ends. The CDR3 is 11 residues long. As DNA, the CDR3 is TGCAGCGCCCTAGCCTCGTTTGAGCAGTTCTTC. Its protein is CSALASFEQFF.

This clone was seen just once. J is TRBJ2-7 and V is TRBV19, with 9 positions matching TRBD1. The germline V gene encodes CDR1 LNHDA and CDR2 SQIVND (reference sequence). Trimming removed 5 bases from V and 2 bases from J; junction bases left unmatched: 4. CDR3 size: 14 residues. The CDR3 nucleotides read TGTGCCAGTAGTCCCAGACAGGGGGCCTACGAGCAGTACTTC. It encodes CASSPRQGAYEQYF.

The chain recombines TRBV2 with TRBJ2-1, with D perhaps matching TRBD2 (5 bases). The V and J ends lost 6 bases and 9 bases respectively, with 15 bases between them. There are 13 residues in the CDR3. Per germline, CDR1 SNHLY and CDR2 FYNNEI. The CDR3 here is CASRIKDLGEQFF. The CDR3 bases are TGTGCCAGCAGAATCAAGGACTTGGGTGAGCAGTTCTTC.

The CDR3 bases are TGTGCCAGCAGCCTTAGCGGGAGCTATGACAATGAGCAGTTCTTC. Translating gives CASSLSGSYDNEQFF. This chain uses TRBV5-4 with TRBJ2-1; 9 bases line up with TRBD2. Germline assignment: CDR1 SGHNT and CDR2 YYREEE (reference sequence). The CDR3 has 15 residues. The V gene end was trimmed by 4 bases and the J gene end by 5 bases; junction bases not matched to a gene: 7.

This rearrangement joins TRBV5-1 to TRBJ2-2; tentatively, D is TRBD1 (6 bases). V was clipped by 3 bases and J by 2 bases, with 14 bases between them. The CDR3 runs 16 residues. From germline, CDR1 is SGHRS and CDR2 YFSETQ. CDR3 nucleotide sequence: TGCGCCAGCAGCTCATTCAGGGGAAGAAACACCGGGGAGCTGTTTTTT. Amino acids: CASSSFRGRNTGELFF.

The chain is built from TRBV19 and TRBJ2-2, with 9 bases matching TRBD2. Per the germline V gene, CDR1 is LNHDA and CDR2 is SQIVND (reference sequence). V gave up 7 bases and J gave up 7 bases; unmatched junction bases: 7. The CDR3 sequence is 14 residues long. The CDR3 reads CASTLSGGNGELFF. CDR3 coding DNA: TGTGCCAGTACCCTTAGCGGGGGTAACGGGGAGCTGTTTTTT.

The rearrangement links TRBV5-5 to TRBJ1-2; 10 nucleotides match TRBD1. This CDR3 contains 14 residues. V trimming: 7 bases; J trimming: 8 bases; junction bases outside the gene matches: 11. Germline CDR1 is SGHKS and CDR2 is YYEKEE (reference sequence). In DNA form, the CDR3 reads TGTGCCAGCCGGACGACAGGGGGCGCAGGAGGCTACACCTTC. It yields the protein CASRTTGGAGGYTF.